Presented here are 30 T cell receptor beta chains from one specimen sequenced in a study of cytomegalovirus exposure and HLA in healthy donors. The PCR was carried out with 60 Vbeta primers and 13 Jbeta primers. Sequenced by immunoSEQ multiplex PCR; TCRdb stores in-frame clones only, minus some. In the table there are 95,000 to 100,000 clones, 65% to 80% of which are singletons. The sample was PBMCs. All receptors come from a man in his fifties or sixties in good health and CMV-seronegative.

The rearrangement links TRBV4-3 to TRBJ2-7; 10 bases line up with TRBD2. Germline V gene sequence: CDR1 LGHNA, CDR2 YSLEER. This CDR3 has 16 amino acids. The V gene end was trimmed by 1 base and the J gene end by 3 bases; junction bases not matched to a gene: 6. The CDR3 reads CASSQGASGGFYEQYF. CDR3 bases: TGCGCCAGCAGCCAAGGGGCTAGCGGGGGTTTCTACGAGCAGTACTTC.

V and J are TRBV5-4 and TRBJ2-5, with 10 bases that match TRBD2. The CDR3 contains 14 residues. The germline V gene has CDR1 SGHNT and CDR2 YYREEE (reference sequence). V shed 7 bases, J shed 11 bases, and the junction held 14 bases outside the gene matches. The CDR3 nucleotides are TGTGCCAGCGGATCAGCGGGGGGGCCTCAGGAGCAGTACTTC. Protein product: CASGSAGGPQEQYF. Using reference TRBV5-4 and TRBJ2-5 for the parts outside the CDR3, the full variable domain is ETGVTQSPTHLIKTRGQQVTLRCSSQSGHNTVSWYQQALGQGPQFIFQYYREEENGRGNFPPRFSGLQFPNYSSELNVNALELDDSALYLCASGSAGGPQEQYFGPGTRLLVL.

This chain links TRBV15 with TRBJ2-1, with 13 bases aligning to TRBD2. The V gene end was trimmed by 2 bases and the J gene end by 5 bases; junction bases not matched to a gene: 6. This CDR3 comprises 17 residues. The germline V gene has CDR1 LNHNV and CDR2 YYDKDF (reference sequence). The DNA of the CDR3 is TGTGCCACCAGCAGACCCTCGGGACTAGCGGGGAACAATGAGCAGTTCTTC. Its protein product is CATSRPSGLAGNNEQFF.

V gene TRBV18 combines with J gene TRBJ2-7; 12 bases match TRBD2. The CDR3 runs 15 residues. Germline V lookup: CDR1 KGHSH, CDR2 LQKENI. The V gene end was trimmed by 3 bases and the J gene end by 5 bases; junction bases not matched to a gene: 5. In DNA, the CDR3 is TGTGCCAGCTCACCCACTAGCGGGGGGACCCACGAGCAGTACTTC. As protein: CASSPTSGGTHEQYF.

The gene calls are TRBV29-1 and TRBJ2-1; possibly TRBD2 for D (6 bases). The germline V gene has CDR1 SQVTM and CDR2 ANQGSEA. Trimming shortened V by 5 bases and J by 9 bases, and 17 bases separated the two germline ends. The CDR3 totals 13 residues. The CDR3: CSVSGTGSSEQFF. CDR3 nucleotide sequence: TGCAGCGTTTCCGGGACTGGGTCCAGTGAGCAGTTCTTC.

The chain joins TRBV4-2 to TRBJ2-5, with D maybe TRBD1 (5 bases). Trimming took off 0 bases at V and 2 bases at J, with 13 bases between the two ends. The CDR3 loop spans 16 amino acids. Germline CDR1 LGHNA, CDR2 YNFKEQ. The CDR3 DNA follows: TGTGCCAGCAGCCAAGAACTGGCGGACATGCAAGAGACCCAGTACTTC. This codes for CASSQELADMQETQYF.

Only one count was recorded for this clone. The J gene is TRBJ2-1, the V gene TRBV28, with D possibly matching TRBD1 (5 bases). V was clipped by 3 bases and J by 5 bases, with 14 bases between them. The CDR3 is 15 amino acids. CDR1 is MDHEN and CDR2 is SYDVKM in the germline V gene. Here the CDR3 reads CASSFLRGGHNEQFF. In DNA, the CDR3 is TGTGCCAGCAGTTTTCTTAGGGGTGGACACAATGAGCAGTTCTTC.

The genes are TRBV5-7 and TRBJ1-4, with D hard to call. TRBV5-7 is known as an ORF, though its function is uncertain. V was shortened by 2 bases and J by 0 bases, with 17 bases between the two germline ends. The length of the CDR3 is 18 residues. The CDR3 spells CASSLSLMLGPTNEKLFF. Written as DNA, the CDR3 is TGTGCCAGCAGCTTATCCCTGATGTTGGGCCCAACTAATGAAAAACTGTTTTTT.

As DNA, the CDR3 is TGTGCCAGCAATGATGACAGGCGGGGGGGAAACACCATATATTTT. Translation: CASNDDRRGGNTIYF. The V gene is TRBV28, the J gene TRBJ1-3, with D perhaps matching TRBD1 (6 bases). The length of the CDR3 is 15 residues. V shed 7 bases and J shed 4 bases, with 17 bases lying between them. Germline CDR1 and CDR2: MDHEN and SYDVKM.

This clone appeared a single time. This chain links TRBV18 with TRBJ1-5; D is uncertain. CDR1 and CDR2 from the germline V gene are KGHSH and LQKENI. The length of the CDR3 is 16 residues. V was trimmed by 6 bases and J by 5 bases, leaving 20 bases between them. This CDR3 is CASSPPTAQVYQPQHF. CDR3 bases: TGTGCCAGCTCTCCCCCCACTGCCCAGGTCTATCAGCCCCAGCATTTT.

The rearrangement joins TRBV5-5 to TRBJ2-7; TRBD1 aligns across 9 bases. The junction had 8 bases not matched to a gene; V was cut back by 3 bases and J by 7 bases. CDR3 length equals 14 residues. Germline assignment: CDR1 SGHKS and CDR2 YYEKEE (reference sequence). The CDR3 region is CASSSRDREVEQYF. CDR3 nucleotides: TGTGCCAGCAGCTCACGGGACAGGGAAGTAGAGCAGTACTTC.

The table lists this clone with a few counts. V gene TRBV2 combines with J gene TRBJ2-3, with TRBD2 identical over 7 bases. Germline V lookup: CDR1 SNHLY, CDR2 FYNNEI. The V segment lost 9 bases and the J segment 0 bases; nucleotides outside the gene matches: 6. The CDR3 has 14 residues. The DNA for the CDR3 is TGTGCCAGTGAGACTAGCACCAGCACAGATACGCAGTATTTT. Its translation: CASETSTSTDTQYF.

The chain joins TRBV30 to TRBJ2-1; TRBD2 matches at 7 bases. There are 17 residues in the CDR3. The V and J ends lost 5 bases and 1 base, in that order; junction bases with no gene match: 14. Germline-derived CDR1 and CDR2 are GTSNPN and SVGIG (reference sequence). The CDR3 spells CAWVASGREGSYNEQFF. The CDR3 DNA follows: TGTGCCTGGGTGGCTTCGGGAAGGGAGGGTTCCTACAATGAGCAGTTCTTC.

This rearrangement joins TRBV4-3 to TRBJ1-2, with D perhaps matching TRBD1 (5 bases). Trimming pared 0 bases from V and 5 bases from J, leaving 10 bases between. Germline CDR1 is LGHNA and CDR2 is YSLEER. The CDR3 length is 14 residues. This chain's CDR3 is CASSQEDKGYGYTF. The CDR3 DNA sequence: TGCGCCAGCAGCCAAGAGGATAAGGGGTATGGCTACACCTTC.

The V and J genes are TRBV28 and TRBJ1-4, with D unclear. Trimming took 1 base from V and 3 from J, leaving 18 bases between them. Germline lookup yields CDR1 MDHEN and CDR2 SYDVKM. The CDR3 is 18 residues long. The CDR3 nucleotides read TGTGCCAGCAGTTTATTCTCGGCGAAGGTTGCGGCTAATGAAAAACTGTTTTTT. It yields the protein CASSLFSAKVAANEKLFF.

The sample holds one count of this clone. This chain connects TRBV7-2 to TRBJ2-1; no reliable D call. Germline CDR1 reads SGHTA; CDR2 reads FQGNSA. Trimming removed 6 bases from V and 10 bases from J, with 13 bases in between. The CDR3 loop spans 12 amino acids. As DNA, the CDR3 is TGTGCCAGCAGTCGCGCCCTGAGCGAGCAGTTCTTC. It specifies CASSRALSEQFF.

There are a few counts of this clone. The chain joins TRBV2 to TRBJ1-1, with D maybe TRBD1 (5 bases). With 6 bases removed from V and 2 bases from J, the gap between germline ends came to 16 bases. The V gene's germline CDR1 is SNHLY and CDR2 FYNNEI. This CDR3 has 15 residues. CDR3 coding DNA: TGTGCCAGCAGGGAGAGACAGAGCACAAACACTGAAGCTTTCTTT. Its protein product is CASRERQSTNTEAFF.

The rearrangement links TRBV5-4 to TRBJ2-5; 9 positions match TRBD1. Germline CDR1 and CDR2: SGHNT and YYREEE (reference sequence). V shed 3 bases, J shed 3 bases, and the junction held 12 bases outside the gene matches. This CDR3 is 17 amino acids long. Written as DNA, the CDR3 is TGTGCCAGCAGCTCATGGGACAGGGTCGGATGGAAAGAGACCCAGTACTTC. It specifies CASSSWDRVGWKETQYF.

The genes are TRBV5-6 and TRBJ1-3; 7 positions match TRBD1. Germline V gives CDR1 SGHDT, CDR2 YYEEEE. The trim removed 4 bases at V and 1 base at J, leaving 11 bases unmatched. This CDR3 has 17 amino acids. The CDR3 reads CASSLIRDSLSGNTIYF. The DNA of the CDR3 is TGTGCCAGCAGCCTGATCCGGGACAGCCTTTCTGGAAACACCATATATTTT.

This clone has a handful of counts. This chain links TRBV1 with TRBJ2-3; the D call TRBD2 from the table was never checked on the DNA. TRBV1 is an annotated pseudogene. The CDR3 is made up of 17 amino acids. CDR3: CTSSRALAGVSGDTQYF. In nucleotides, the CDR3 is TGCACCAGCAGCCGAGCTTTAGCGGGGGTTTCGGGAGATACGCAGTATTTT.

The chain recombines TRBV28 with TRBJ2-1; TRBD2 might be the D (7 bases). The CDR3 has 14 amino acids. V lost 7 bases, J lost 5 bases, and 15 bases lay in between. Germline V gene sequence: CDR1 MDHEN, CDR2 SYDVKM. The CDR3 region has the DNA TGTGCCAGCATAGAGGGGGGGAGAAACAATGAGCAGTTCTTC. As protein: CASIEGGRNNEQFF.

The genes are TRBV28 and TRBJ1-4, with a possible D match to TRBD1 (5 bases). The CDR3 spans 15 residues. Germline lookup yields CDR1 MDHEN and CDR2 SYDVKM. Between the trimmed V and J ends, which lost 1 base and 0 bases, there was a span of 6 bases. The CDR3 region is CASSLLTATNEKLFF. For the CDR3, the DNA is TGTGCCAGCAGTTTATTGACAGCAACTAATGAAAAACTGTTTTTT.

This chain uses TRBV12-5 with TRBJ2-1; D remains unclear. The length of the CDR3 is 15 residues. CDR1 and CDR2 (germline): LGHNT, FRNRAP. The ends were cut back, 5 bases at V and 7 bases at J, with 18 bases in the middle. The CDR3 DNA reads TGTGCTAGTGGTCCAGAGGCGAGAGGCCGGAATGAGCAGTTCTTC. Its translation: CASGPEARGRNEQFF.

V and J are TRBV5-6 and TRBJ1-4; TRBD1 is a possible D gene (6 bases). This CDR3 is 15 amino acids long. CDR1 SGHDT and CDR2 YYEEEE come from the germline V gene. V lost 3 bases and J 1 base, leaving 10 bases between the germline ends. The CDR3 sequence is CASSSLDRTNEKLFF. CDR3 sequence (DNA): TGTGCCAGCAGCTCCCTGGACAGAACTAATGAAAAACTGTTTTTT.

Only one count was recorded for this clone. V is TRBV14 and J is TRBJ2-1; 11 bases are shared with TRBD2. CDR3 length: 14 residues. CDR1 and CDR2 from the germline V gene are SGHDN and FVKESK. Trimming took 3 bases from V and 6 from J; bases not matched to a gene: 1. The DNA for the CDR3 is TGTGCCAGCAGCCATACTAGCGGGGGCAATGAGCAGTTCTTC. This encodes CASSHTSGGNEQFF.

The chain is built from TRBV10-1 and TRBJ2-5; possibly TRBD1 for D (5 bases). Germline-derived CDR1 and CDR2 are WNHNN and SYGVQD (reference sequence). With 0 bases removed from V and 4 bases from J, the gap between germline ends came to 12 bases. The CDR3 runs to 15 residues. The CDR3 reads CASSESGPARETQYF. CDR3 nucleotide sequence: TGCGCCAGCAGTGAGTCGGGGCCCGCGAGAGAGACCCAGTACTTC.

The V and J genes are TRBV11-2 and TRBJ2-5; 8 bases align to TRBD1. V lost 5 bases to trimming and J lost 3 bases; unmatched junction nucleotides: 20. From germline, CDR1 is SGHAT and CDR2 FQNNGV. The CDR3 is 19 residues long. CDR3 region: CASSDLRDRLTWGKETQYF. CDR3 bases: TGTGCCAGCAGCGATCTCCGGGACAGGCTTACTTGGGGGAAAGAGACCCAGTACTTC. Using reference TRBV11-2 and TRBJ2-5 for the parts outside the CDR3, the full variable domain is EAGVAQSPRYKIIEKRQSVAFWCNPISGHATLYWYQQILGQGPKLLIQFQNNGVVDDSQLPKDRFSAERLKGVDSTLKIQPAKLEDSAVYLCASSDLRDRLTWGKETQYFGPGTRLLVL.

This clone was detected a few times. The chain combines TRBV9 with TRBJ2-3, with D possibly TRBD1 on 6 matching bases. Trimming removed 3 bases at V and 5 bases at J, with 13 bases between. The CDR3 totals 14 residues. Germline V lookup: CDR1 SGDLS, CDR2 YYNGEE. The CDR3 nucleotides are TGTGCCAGCAGCGGTGGGGGCCGGGGAGATACGCAGTATTTT. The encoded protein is CASSGGGRGDTQYF. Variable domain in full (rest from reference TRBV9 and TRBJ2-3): DSGVTQTPKHLITATGQRVTLRCSPRSGDLSVYWYQQSLDQGLQFLIQYYNGEERAKGNILERFSAQQFPDLHSELNLSSLELGDSALYFCASSGGGRGDTQYFGPGTRLTVL.

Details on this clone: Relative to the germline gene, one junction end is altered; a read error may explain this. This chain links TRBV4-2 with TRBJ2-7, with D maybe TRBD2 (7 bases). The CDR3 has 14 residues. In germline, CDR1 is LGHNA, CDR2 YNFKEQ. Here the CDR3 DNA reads TGTGCCAGCAGCCAAGTCTCGGGCGGGGGCGAGCAGCACTTC. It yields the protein CASSQVSGGGEQHF.

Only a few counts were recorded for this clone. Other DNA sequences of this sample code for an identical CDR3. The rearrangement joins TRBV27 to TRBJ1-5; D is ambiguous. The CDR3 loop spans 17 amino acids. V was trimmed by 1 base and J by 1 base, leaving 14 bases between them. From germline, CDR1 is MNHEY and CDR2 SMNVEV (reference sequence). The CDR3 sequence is CASSLYPPGGSNQPQHF. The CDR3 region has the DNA TGTGCCAGCAGTTTATATCCCCCGGGTGGAAGCAATCAGCCCCAGCATTTT.